This T cell receptor beta chain was sequenced during a study of PD-L1 blockade in urothelial cancer. Across the study: The median number of T cells present in blood samples was 141,255.

Repertoires were generated with immunoSEQ multiplex PCR, while TCRdb's copy carries only in-frame clones and drops some. The repertoire holds tens of thousands of clones, with 81% as singletons. Time point here: pretreatment peripheral blood. V lost 1 base to trimming and J lost 10 bases, with 17 bases between them. The CDR3 totals 15 residues. CDR1 SGHAT and CDR2 FQNNGV come from the germline V gene. The specimen comprised PBMCs, sampled around atezolizumab (anti-PD-L1) treatment. The chain links TRBV11-2 to TRBJ2-1, with D perhaps TRBD2 (6 bases). The receptor was isolated from an older man with urothelial cancer. CDR3 sequence: CASSLGGAGRAEQFF. The CDR3 bases are TGTGCCAGCAGCTTAGGCGGGGCCGGCCGGGCCGAGCAGTTCTTC.